The rows below give T cell receptor beta chains drawn from one sample of a study of control samples from healthy donors and cancer patients. TCRdb's table, derived via immunoSEQ multiplex PCR, lists solely in-frame clones and lacks some. Counted here are about 180,000 clones, 90% occurring once; the ten biggest clones make up 1.1% to 1.5%. The sequencing sample was made of blood. These receptors all stem from a woman between 45 and 60 years old in good health. The CDR3 runs from the conserved cysteine through the conserved F or W. D genes are given only for firm matches. Only some rows state a clone size, as once, few, many or a class for expanded clones.

clone_size: -; v_call: TRBV28; j_call: TRBJ2-1; d_call: TRBD2; cdr3_nt: TGTGCCAGCAGCGGACTAGCGAGGCGCTACAATGAGCAGTTCTTC; cdr3_aa: CASSGLARRYNEQFF
clone_size: -; v_call: TRBV11-2; j_call: TRBJ1-5; d_call: -; cdr3_nt: TGTGCCAGCAGCTTAAGGACGCGAAGCAATCAGCCCCAGCATTTT; cdr3_aa: CASSLRTRSNQPQHF
clone_size: -; v_call: TRBV5-1; j_call: TRBJ2-1; d_call: TRBD1; cdr3_nt: TGCGCCAGCAAATTACAGGGGGCGGGTGAGCAGTTCTTC; cdr3_aa: CASKLQGAGEQFF
clone_size: -; v_call: TRBV11-1; j_call: TRBJ2-7; d_call: TRBD1; cdr3_nt: TGTGCCAGCAGCCCCGTTAGCCGGGACAGCCTTTACGAGCAGTACTTC; cdr3_aa: CASSPVSRDSLYEQYF
clone_size: -; v_call: TRBV27; j_call: TRBJ2-5; d_call: TRBD1; cdr3_nt: TGTGCCAGCAGTTCATGGACAGGGGGGACCCAGTACTTC; cdr3_aa: CASSSWTGGTQYF
clone_size: -; v_call: TRBV28; j_call: TRBJ2-4; d_call: -; cdr3_nt: TGTGCCAGCAGTTCCCGTGGAGCATTAGCCAAAAACATTCAGTACTTC; cdr3_aa: CASSSRGALAKNIQYF
clone_size: -; v_call: TRBV19; j_call: TRBJ1-5; d_call: -; cdr3_nt: TGTGCCAGTAGTATAGACGGGGTCCAGCCCCAGCATTTT; cdr3_aa: CASSIDGVQPQHF
clone_size: -; v_call: TRBV24-1; j_call: TRBJ2-2; d_call: TRBD2; cdr3_nt: TGTGCCACCAGTGATTCTTGGACTAGCGGGGGGACGAACACCGGGGAGCTGTTTTTT; cdr3_aa: CATSDSWTSGGTNTGELFF
clone_size: -; v_call: TRBV10-2; j_call: TRBJ1-4; d_call: -; cdr3_nt: TGCGCCAGCAGAACCGACTGGGCAACTAATGAAAAACTGTTTTTT; cdr3_aa: CASRTDWATNEKLFF
clone_size: -; v_call: TRBV4-2; j_call: TRBJ1-1; d_call: -; cdr3_nt: TGTGCAAGCAGCGTCGCCCAGGGAAACACTGAAGCTTTCTTT; cdr3_aa: CASSVAQGNTEAFF
clone_size: -; v_call: TRBV11-3; j_call: TRBJ2-1; d_call: TRBD2; cdr3_nt: TGTGCCAGCAGCTTATTTGCGGGAGGTAGCAATGAGCAGTTCTTC; cdr3_aa: CASSLFAGGSNEQFF
clone_size: -; v_call: TRBV6-5; j_call: TRBJ1-4; d_call: -; cdr3_nt: TGTGCCAGCAGAAGGGGCGGGTTAAGCGAAAAACTGTTTTTT; cdr3_aa: CASRRGGLSEKLFF
clone_size: -; v_call: TRBV2; j_call: TRBJ1-5; d_call: -; cdr3_nt: TGTGCCAGCAGTGACCGGTCAGAGGATCAGCCCCAGCATTTT; cdr3_aa: CASSDRSEDQPQHF
clone_size: -; v_call: TRBV24-1; j_call: TRBJ2-3; d_call: -; cdr3_nt: TGTGCCACCAGTGATCATGGACTGTCCGATACGCAGTATTTT; cdr3_aa: CATSDHGLSDTQYF
clone_size: -; v_call: TRBV7-2; j_call: TRBJ1-5; d_call: -; cdr3_nt: TGTGCCAGCAGCTTAGGAGGGGGGCAGCCCCAGCATTTT; cdr3_aa: CASSLGGGQPQHF
clone_size: once; v_call: TRBV7-8; j_call: TRBJ1-1; d_call: -; cdr3_nt: TGTGCCAGCAGCTCCCTTTACGGGAACACTGAAGCTTTCTTT; cdr3_aa: CASSSLYGNTEAFF
clone_size: few; v_call: TRBV5-4; j_call: TRBJ2-7; d_call: TRBD1; cdr3_nt: TGTGCCAGCAGCTTACAGGGGGTGGGGTCCTACGAGCAGTACTTC; cdr3_aa: CASSLQGVGSYEQYF
clone_size: -; v_call: TRBV7-2; j_call: TRBJ2-3; d_call: -; cdr3_nt: TGTGCCAGCAGCCCCGTGGGGGGCGCAGATACGCAGTATTTT; cdr3_aa: CASSPVGGADTQYF
clone_size: -; v_call: TRBV19; j_call: TRBJ1-1; d_call: -; cdr3_nt: TGTGCCAGTAGCAACCAGCGGGGTTTGACTGAAGCTTTCTTT; cdr3_aa: CASSNQRGLTEAFF
clone_size: -; v_call: TRBV28; j_call: TRBJ1-2; d_call: -; cdr3_nt: TGTGCCAGCACCCTGCAGGGTTCACCCACCTTC; cdr3_aa: CASTLQGSPTF
clone_size: -; v_call: TRBV9; j_call: TRBJ1-3; d_call: -; cdr3_nt: TGTGCCAGCAGCGTAGACGGCTACTCTGGAAACACCATATATTTT; cdr3_aa: CASSVDGYSGNTIYF
clone_size: few; v_call: TRBV7-2; j_call: TRBJ1-1; d_call: -; cdr3_nt: TGTGCCAGCAGCTTAAGTTGGAACACTGAAGCTTTCTTT; cdr3_aa: CASSLSWNTEAFF
clone_size: -; v_call: TRBV7-2; j_call: TRBJ2-1; d_call: -; cdr3_nt: TGTGCCAGCAGCTTTGGGAGGAACAATGAGCAGTTCTTC; cdr3_aa: CASSFGRNNEQFF
clone_size: -; v_call: TRBV5-6; j_call: TRBJ2-5; d_call: -; cdr3_nt: TGTGCCAGCAGCTTCCAGCGGGTGGACCAAGAGACCCAGTACTTC; cdr3_aa: CASSFQRVDQETQYF
clone_size: once; v_call: TRBV10-3; j_call: TRBJ1-1; d_call: -; cdr3_nt: TGTGCCATCAGTGAGGGGACGATGAACACTGAAGCTTTCTTT; cdr3_aa: CAISEGTMNTEAFF
clone_size: -; v_call: TRBV27; j_call: TRBJ1-6; d_call: TRBD1; cdr3_nt: TGTGCCAGCAATGACAGGGTGGGGAATTCACCCCTCCACTTT; cdr3_aa: CASNDRVGNSPLHF
clone_size: -; v_call: TRBV6-2/TRBV6-3; j_call: TRBJ1-1; d_call: -; cdr3_nt: TGTGCCAGCAGTTTGGCGGGTCCGGTGGCTTTCTTT; cdr3_aa: CASSLAGPVAFF
clone_size: -; v_call: TRBV6-1; j_call: TRBJ1-2; d_call: TRBD1; cdr3_nt: TGTGCCAGCAGGATCGACAGGGGAACCTATGGCTACACCTTC; cdr3_aa: CASRIDRGTYGYTF
clone_size: -; v_call: TRBV4-1; j_call: TRBJ2-2; d_call: -; cdr3_nt: TGCGCCAGCAGCCAAGAGGTGGGCTACAACACCGGGGAGCTGTTTTTT; cdr3_aa: CASSQEVGYNTGELFF
clone_size: -; v_call: TRBV5-4; j_call: TRBJ1-6; d_call: TRBD1; cdr3_nt: TGTGCCAGCAGCCGGAAGGGACAGGGAGGAAATTCACCCCTCCACTTT; cdr3_aa: CASSRKGQGGNSPLHF
clone_size: -; v_call: TRBV7-2; j_call: TRBJ1-5; d_call: -; cdr3_nt: TGTGCCAGCAGCAAAGAGGGACCTAGCAATCAGCCCCAGCATTTT; cdr3_aa: CASSKEGPSNQPQHF
clone_size: -; v_call: TRBV29-1; j_call: TRBJ1-2; d_call: -; cdr3_nt: TGCAGCGTTACCGGACGCCATAACTATGGCTACACCTTC; cdr3_aa: CSVTGRHNYGYTF
clone_size: -; v_call: TRBV5-4; j_call: TRBJ2-3; d_call: -; cdr3_nt: TGTGCCAGCAGCCCCGGGGGGAACAGGGGTCCCAGCACAGATACGCAGTATTTT; cdr3_aa: CASSPGGNRGPSTDTQYF
clone_size: once; v_call: TRBV16; j_call: TRBJ1-4; d_call: -; cdr3_nt: TGTGCCAGCAGCAGGGAATTTAATGAAAAACTGTTTTTT; cdr3_aa: CASSREFNEKLFF
clone_size: -; v_call: TRBV14; j_call: TRBJ2-1; d_call: -; cdr3_nt: TGTGCCAGCAGCCATTTTACCGGGACCCGGGGGTTCAATGAGCAGTTCTTC; cdr3_aa: CASSHFTGTRGFNEQFF
clone_size: -; v_call: TRBV2; j_call: TRBJ2-7; d_call: -; cdr3_nt: TGTGCCAGCGGGAGACTTGGACCTGGCGAGCAGTACTTC; cdr3_aa: CASGRLGPGEQYF
clone_size: -; v_call: TRBV6-6; j_call: TRBJ1-1; d_call: -; cdr3_nt: TGTGCCAGCAGTCGAACAGATACTAACACTGAAGCTTTCTTT; cdr3_aa: CASSRTDTNTEAFF
clone_size: -; v_call: TRBV28; j_call: TRBJ2-7; d_call: TRBD1; cdr3_nt: TGTGCCAGCAGTGCTCCACCGACAGGGCCCGAGCAGTACTTC; cdr3_aa: CASSAPPTGPEQYF
clone_size: once; v_call: TRBV6-5; j_call: TRBJ1-6; d_call: -; cdr3_nt: TGTGCCAGCAGTTACCGATTCCCTGAAGGGGGTTCACCCCTCCACTTT; cdr3_aa: CASSYRFPEGGSPLHF
clone_size: -; v_call: TRBV5-3; j_call: TRBJ1-1; d_call: -; cdr3_nt: TGTGCCAGAAGGGTACCCGGGCACCAATCATCCTCACCCCATATTGCTGAAGCTTTCTTT; cdr3_aa: CARRVPGHQSSSPHIAEAFF
clone_size: -; v_call: TRBV9; j_call: TRBJ1-1; d_call: -; cdr3_nt: TGTGCCAGCAGCGTAGGGGGGTTCACTGAAGCTTTCTTT; cdr3_aa: CASSVGGFTEAFF
clone_size: -; v_call: TRBV4-3; j_call: TRBJ1-1; d_call: -; cdr3_nt: TGCGCCAGCAGACCCAGGGGAAGCAACACTGAAGCTTTCTTT; cdr3_aa: CASRPRGSNTEAFF
clone_size: once; v_call: TRBV7-2; j_call: TRBJ1-1; d_call: -; cdr3_nt: TGTGCCAGCAGCTTAGACTGGGTCACTGAAGCTTTCTTT; cdr3_aa: CASSLDWVTEAFF
clone_size: -; v_call: TRBV27; j_call: TRBJ1-2; d_call: -; cdr3_nt: TGTGCCAGCAGTTTTCCGCACGGGGATGGCTACACCTTC; cdr3_aa: CASSFPHGDGYTF
clone_size: -; v_call: TRBV18; j_call: TRBJ2-5; d_call: TRBD2; cdr3_nt: TGTGCCACCGGTCCCCGGGGGGGCCGTATCGGGCCCCCAGAGACCCAGTACTTC; cdr3_aa: CATGPRGGRIGPPETQYF
clone_size: -; v_call: TRBV7-3; j_call: TRBJ2-5; d_call: -; cdr3_nt: TGTGCCAGCAGCTTAAATGGAGGGAACCAAGAGACCCAGTACTTC; cdr3_aa: CASSLNGGNQETQYF
clone_size: -; v_call: TRBV7-2; j_call: TRBJ2-3; d_call: TRBD2; cdr3_nt: TGTGCCAGCAGCTTTCCTAGCGGGGGGAGAAGGACAGATACGCAGTATTTT; cdr3_aa: CASSFPSGGRRTDTQYF
clone_size: -; v_call: TRBV7-9; j_call: TRBJ1-2; d_call: -; cdr3_nt: TGTGCCAGCAGCTTAGGTTCAGATGCTAACTATGGCTACACCTTC; cdr3_aa: CASSLGSDANYGYTF
clone_size: -; v_call: TRBV19; j_call: TRBJ2-7; d_call: -; cdr3_nt: TGTGCCAGTAGTCCCAGTCGCATTCGCTACGAGCAGTACTTC; cdr3_aa: CASSPSRIRYEQYF
clone_size: -; v_call: TRBV29-1; j_call: TRBJ1-2; d_call: -; cdr3_nt: TGCAGCGTTGTGGACACGGCACGAGAGTGCTACACCTTC; cdr3_aa: CSVVDTARECYTF
clone_size: -; v_call: TRBV5-1; j_call: TRBJ1-5; d_call: -; cdr3_nt: TGCGCCAGCAGCTTGGGAGGGGCTGGGCAGCCCCAGCATTTT; cdr3_aa: CASSLGGAGQPQHF
clone_size: -; v_call: TRBV7-2; j_call: TRBJ1-2; d_call: -; cdr3_nt: TGTGCCAGCAGCCCAGACCATAACTATGGCTACACCTTC; cdr3_aa: CASSPDHNYGYTF
clone_size: -; v_call: TRBV10-3; j_call: TRBJ2-1; d_call: -; cdr3_nt: TGTGCCATCAGTGAGACAACGCTAGCGACAAATGATCAGTTCTTC; cdr3_aa: CAISETTLATNDQFF
clone_size: -; v_call: TRBV5-1; j_call: TRBJ2-7; d_call: -; cdr3_nt: TGCGCCAGCAGCCACGGCGGGCGGCAAAACTCCTACGAGCAGTACTTC; cdr3_aa: CASSHGGRQNSYEQYF
clone_size: -; v_call: TRBV2; j_call: TRBJ2-5; d_call: -; cdr3_nt: TGTGCCAGCAGCCGAGGGGTCGGGGAGACCCAGTACTTC; cdr3_aa: CASSRGVGETQYF
clone_size: -; v_call: TRBV6-2/TRBV6-3; j_call: TRBJ2-4; d_call: TRBD1; cdr3_nt: TGTGCCAGCAGTTACTCCAGCAAGGGGACAGATAAAGCCAAAAACATTCAGTACTTC; cdr3_aa: CASSYSSKGTDKAKNIQYF
clone_size: -; v_call: TRBV6-1; j_call: TRBJ2-3; d_call: TRBD2; cdr3_nt: TGTGCCAGCAGTGAAGTAGCGGGAGGCACAGATACGCAGTATTTT; cdr3_aa: CASSEVAGGTDTQYF
clone_size: -; v_call: TRBV5-1; j_call: TRBJ2-1; d_call: -; cdr3_nt: TGCGCCAGCAGCCCCACCGTCGGAAACAATGAGCAGTTCTTC; cdr3_aa: CASSPTVGNNEQFF
clone_size: once; v_call: TRBV19; j_call: TRBJ2-5; d_call: TRBD2; cdr3_nt: TGTGCCAGTAGTATTGGACTAGCGGATCAAGAGACCCAGTACTTC; cdr3_aa: CASSIGLADQETQYF